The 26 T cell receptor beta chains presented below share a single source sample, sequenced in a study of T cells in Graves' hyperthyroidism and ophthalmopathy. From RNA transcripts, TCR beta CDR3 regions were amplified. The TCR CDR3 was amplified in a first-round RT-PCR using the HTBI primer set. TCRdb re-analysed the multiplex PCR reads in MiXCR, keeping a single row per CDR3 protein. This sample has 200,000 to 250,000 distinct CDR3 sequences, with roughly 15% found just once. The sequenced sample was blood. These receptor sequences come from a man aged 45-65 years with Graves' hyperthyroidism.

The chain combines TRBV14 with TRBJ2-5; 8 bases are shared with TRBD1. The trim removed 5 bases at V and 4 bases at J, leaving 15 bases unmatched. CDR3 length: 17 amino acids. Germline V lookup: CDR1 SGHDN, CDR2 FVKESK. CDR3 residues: CASSSSLYSGGGETQYF. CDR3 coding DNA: TGTGCCAGCAGCTCCAGTCTCTACTCAGGGGGCGGAGAGACCCAGTACTTC.

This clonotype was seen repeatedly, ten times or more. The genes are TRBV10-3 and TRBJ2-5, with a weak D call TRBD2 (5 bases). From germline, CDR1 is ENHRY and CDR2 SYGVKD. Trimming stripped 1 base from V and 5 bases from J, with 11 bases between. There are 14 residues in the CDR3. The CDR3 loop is CAISELDRRETQYF. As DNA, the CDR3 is TGTGCCATCAGTGAGTTGGACCGGAGGGAGACCCAGTACTTC.

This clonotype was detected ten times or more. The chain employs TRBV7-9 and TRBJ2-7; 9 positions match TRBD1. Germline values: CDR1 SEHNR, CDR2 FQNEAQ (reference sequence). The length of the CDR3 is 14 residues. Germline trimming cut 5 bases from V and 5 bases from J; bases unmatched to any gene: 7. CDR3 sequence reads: CASSLGTGWHEQYF. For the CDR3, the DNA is TGTGCCAGCAGCCTCGGGACAGGGTGGCACGAGCAGTACTTC.

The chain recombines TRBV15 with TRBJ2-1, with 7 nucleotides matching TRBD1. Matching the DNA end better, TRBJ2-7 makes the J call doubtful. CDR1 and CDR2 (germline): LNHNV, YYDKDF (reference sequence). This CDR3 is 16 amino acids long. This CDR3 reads CATQGINRGSYNEQYF. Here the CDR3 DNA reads TGTGCCACCCAAGGGATAAACAGGGGCTCCTACAATGAGCAGTACTTC.

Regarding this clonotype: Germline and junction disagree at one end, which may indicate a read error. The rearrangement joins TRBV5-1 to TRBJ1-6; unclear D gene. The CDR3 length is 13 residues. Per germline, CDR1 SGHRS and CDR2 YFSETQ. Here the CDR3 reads CAGSLAGISPLHF. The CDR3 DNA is TGCGCCGGCAGCTTGGCGGGGATATCACCCCTCCACTTT.

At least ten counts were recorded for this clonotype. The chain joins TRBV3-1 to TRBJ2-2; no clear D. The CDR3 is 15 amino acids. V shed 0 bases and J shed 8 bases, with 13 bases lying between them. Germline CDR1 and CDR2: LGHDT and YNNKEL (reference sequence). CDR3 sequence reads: CASSQDLVEVGELFF. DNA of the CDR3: TGTGCCAGCAGCCAAGATCTCGTAGAGGTGGGGGAGCTGTTTTTT.

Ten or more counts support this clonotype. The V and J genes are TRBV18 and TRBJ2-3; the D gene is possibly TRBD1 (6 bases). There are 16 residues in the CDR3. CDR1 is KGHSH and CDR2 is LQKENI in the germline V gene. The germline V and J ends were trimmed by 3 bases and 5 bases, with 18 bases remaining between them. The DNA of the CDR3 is TGTGCCAGCTCACCCCGGGACAACGCCCGGGTAGATACGCAGTATTTT. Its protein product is CASSPRDNARVDTQYF.

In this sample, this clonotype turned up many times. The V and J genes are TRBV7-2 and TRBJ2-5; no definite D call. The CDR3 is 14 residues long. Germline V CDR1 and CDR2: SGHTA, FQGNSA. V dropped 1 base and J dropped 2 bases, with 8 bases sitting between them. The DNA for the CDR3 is TGTGCCAGCAGCTTAGGGGGTTGGCAAGAGACCCAGTACTTC. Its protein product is CASSLGGWQETQYF.

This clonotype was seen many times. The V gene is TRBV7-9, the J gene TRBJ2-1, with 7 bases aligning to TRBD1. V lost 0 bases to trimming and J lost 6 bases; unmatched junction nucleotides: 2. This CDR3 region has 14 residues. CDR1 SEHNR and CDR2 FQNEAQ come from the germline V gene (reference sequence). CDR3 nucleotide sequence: TGTGCCAGCAGCTTAGCCACAGGGGCCAATGAGCAGTTCTTC. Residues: CASSLATGANEQFF.

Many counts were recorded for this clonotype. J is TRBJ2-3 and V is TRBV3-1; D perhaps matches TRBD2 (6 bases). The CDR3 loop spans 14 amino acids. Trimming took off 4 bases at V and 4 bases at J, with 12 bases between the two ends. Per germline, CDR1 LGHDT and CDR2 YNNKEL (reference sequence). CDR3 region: CASSLGTGADTQYF. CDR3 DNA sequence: TGTGCCAGCAGCCTTGGGACGGGAGCAGATACGCAGTATTTT.

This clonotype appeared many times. The CDR3 loop is CASSQTGLSVSSYNEQFF. The CDR3 DNA sequence: TGTGCCAGCAGCCAGACAGGGTTGTCCGTCAGCTCCTACAATGAGCAGTTCTTC. The genes are TRBV3-1 and TRBJ2-1; 7 bases fit TRBD1. V trimming: 3 bases; J trimming: 0 bases; junction bases outside the gene matches: 11. This CDR3 is built from 18 residues. The germline V gene encodes CDR1 LGHDT and CDR2 YNNKEL (reference sequence).

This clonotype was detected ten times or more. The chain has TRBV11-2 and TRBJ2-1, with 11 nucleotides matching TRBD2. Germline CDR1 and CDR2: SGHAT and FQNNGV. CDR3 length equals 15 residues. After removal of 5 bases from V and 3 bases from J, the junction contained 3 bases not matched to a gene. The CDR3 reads CASSMTSGVYNEQFF. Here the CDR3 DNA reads TGTGCCAGCAGCATGACTAGCGGGGTCTACAATGAGCAGTTCTTC.

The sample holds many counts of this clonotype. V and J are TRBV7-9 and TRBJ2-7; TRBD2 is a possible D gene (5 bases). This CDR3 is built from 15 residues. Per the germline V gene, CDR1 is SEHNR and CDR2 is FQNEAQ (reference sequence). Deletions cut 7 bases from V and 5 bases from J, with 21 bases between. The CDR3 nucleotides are TGTGCCAGCACCTTGGACGGGATCGAGCTGAACGAGCAGTACTTC. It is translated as CASTLDGIELNEQYF.

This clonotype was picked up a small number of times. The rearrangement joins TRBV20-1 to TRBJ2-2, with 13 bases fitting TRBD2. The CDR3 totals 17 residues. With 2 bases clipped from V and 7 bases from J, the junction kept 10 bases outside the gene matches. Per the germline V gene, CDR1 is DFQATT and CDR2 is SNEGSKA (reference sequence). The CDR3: CSARHLLAGGPGGELFF. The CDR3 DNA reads TGCAGTGCTAGACACCTACTAGCGGGAGGGCCAGGCGGGGAGCTGTTTTTT.

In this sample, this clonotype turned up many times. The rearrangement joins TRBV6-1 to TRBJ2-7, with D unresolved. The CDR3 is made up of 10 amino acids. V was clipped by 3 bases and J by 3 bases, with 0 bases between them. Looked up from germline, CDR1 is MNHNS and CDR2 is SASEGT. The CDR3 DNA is TGTGCCAGCAGTGACTACGAGCAGTACTTC. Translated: CASSDYEQYF.

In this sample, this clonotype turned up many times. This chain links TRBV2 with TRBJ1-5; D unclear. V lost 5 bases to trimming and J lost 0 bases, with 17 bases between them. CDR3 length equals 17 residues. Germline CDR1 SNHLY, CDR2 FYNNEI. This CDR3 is CASSFTRVLDSNQPQHF. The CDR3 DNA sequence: TGTGCCAGCAGTTTTACAAGAGTTTTAGATAGCAATCAGCCCCAGCATTTT.

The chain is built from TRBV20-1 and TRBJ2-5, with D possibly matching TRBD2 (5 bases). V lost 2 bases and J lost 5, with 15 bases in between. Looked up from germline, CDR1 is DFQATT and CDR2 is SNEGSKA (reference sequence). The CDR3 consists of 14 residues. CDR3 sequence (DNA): TGCAGTGCTAGAAGAGGAGGTTCGGGCGAGACCCAGTACTTC. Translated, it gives CSARRGGSGETQYF.

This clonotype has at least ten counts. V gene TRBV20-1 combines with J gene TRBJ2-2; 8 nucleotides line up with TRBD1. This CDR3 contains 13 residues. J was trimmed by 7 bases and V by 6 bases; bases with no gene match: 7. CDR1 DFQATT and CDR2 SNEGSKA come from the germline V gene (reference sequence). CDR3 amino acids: CSAPYRGSGELFF. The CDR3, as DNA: TGCAGTGCCCCATACAGGGGGAGCGGGGAGCTGTTTTTT.

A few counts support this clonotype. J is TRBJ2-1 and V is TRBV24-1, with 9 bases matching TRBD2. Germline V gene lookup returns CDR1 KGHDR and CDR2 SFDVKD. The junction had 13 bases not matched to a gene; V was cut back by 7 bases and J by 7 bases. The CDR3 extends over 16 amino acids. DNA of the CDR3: TGTGCCACCAGAGGTCGGCGGGAGGGCCTGAAGAATGAGCAGTTCTTC. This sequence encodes CATRGRREGLKNEQFF.

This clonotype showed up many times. CDR3 in DNA: TGTGCCAGCACCGGAGTTGTAGTCGATACGCAGTATTTT. It specifies CASTGVVVDTQYF. This sequence joins TRBV7-2 and TRBJ2-3; D is unresolved. Trimming took 7 bases from V and 6 from J, leaving 14 bases between them. This CDR3 has 13 residues. The germline CDR1 and CDR2 sequences are SGHTA and FQGNSA.

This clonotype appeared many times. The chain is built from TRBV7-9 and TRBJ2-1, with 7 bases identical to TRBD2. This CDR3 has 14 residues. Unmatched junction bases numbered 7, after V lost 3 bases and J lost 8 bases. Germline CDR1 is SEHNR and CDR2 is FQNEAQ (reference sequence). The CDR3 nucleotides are TGTGCCAGCAGCTTCGGACTAGTCTCTGATGAGCAGTTCTTC. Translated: CASSFGLVSDEQFF. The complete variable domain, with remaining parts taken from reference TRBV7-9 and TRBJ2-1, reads DTGVSQNPRHKITKRGQNVTFRCDPISEHNRLYWYRQTLGQGPEFLTYFQNEAQLEKSRLLSDRFSAERPKGSFSTLEIQRTEQGDSAMYLCASSFGLVSDEQFFGPGTRLTVL.

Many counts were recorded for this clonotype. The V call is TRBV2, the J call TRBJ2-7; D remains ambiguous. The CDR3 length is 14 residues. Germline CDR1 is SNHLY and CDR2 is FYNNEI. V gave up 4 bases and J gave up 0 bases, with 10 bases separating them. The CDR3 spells CASSGPLSSYEQYF. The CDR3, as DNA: TGTGCCAGCAGTGGGCCGCTCAGCTCCTACGAGCAGTACTTC. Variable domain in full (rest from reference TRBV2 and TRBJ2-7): EPEVTQTPSHQVTQMGQEVILRCVPISNHLYFYWYRQILGQKVEFLVSFYNNEISEKSEIFDDQFSVERPDGSNFTLKIRSTKLEDSAMYFCASSGPLSSYEQYFGPGTRLTVT.

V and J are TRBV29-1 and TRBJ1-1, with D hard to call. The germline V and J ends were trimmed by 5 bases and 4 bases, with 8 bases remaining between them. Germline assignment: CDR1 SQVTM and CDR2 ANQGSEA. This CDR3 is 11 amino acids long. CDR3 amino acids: CSVKGFTEAFF. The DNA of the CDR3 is TGCAGCGTTAAAGGGTTCACTGAAGCTTTCTTT.

The DNA for the CDR3 is TGTGCCAGCAGTTTCGACAGGGCAGGGAACATTCAGTACTTC. This translates into CASSFDRAGNIQYF. This chain uses TRBV7-9 with TRBJ2-4, with TRBD1 identical over 7 bases. Germline values: CDR1 SEHNR, CDR2 FQNEAQ (reference sequence). Trimming at V came to 6 bases and at J to 7 bases, leaving 9 bases not matched to a gene. The CDR3 is made up of 14 amino acids.

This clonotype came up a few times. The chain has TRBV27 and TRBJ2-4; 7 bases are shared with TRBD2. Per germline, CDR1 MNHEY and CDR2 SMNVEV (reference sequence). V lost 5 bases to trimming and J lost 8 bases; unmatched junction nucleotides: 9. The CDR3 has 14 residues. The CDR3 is CASSPAGGMDIQYF. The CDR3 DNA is TGTGCCAGCAGTCCGGCCGGGGGGATGGACATTCAGTACTTC.

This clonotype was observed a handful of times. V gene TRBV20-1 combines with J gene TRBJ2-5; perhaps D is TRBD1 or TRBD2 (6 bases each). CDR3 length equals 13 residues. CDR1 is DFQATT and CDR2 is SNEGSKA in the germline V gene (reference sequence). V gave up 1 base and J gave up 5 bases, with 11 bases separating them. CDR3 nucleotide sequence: TGCAGTGCTAGAGTTGGGGGGCAGGAGACCCAGTACTTC. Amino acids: CSARVGGQETQYF.